These 7 T cell receptor beta chains were all obtained from the same sample, sequenced in a study of shared clonotypes between healthy human individuals. Method: immunoSEQ multiplex PCR; TCRdb's copy keeps in-frame clones and lacks some. Of approximately 640,000 clones in the sample, 90% were seen once. The sequencing input was memory CD8+ T cells from PBMCs. Subset given: CD45RO+ cells pooled with CCR7-negative TemRA cells. These receptors were obtained from a young man in good health. Some clones in this sample may be carry-over from other donors' samples.

The chain has TRBV15 and TRBJ2-4; TRBD2 is a possible D gene (6 bases). CDR3 length: 18 residues. The V end was cut by 2 bases, the J end by 2 bases, with 19 bases between. CDR1 LNHNV and CDR2 YYDKDF come from the germline V gene (reference sequence). Here the CDR3 DNA reads TGTGCCACCAGCAGACCCAAGGACCTTCGGGAGTCCAAAAACATTCAGTACTTC. Its protein product is CATSRPKDLRESKNIQYF.

The chain carries TRBV28 and TRBJ2-7; 10 nucleotides line up with TRBD1. The junction had 12 bases not matched to a gene; V was cut back by 7 bases and J by 9 bases. This CDR3 is 14 amino acids long. Germline V gene data show CDR1 as MDHEN and CDR2 as SYDVKM. CDR3 sequence: CASNTRDRGAWQYF. CDR3 DNA sequence: TGTGCCAGCAACACCCGGGACAGGGGCGCATGGCAGTACTTC.

The chain joins TRBV27 to TRBJ2-1; D unclear. V lost 7 bases, J lost 6 bases, and 13 bases lay in between. The germline V gene encodes CDR1 MNHEY and CDR2 SMNVEV (reference sequence). The CDR3 extends over 13 amino acids. CDR3 DNA sequence: TGTGCCAGCAAGCTCATACTGAGCAATGAGCAGTTCTTC. Translated: CASKLILSNEQFF.

The chain has TRBV7-9 and TRBJ1-1, with 8 bases aligning to TRBD1. Per germline, CDR1 SEHNR and CDR2 FQNEAQ (reference sequence). The CDR3 has 14 amino acids. With V trimmed by 5 bases and J by 1 base, 3 bases remained unmatched. CDR3 amino acids: CASSRGTGNTEAFF. The CDR3 nucleotides read TGTGCCAGCAGCCGCGGGACAGGGAACACTGAAGCTTTCTTT.

This sequence joins TRBV6-1 and TRBJ2-7; no definite D call. Between the trimmed V and J ends, which lost 8 bases and 7 bases, there was a span of 9 bases. Germline CDR1 MNHNS, CDR2 SASEGT. This CDR3 comprises 10 residues. CDR3 protein: CASGPGEQYF. CDR3 DNA: TGTGCCAGCGGGCCCGGGGAGCAGTACTTC.

This chain uses TRBV6-1 with TRBJ2-7, with D tentatively TRBD1 or TRBD2 (5 bases each). Germline CDR1 MNHNS, CDR2 SASEGT. Trimming pared 6 bases from V and 3 bases from J, leaving 12 bases between. This CDR3 spans 13 amino acids. The CDR3 region has the DNA TGTGCCAGCAGGGGGGACCCGGACTACGAGCAGTACTTC. Its translation is CASRGDPDYEQYF.

This chain joins TRBV28 and TRBJ2-1; D gene ambiguous. This CDR3 contains 15 residues. Germline loops: CDR1 MDHEN, CDR2 SYDVKM. V lost 5 bases, J lost 3 bases, and 14 bases lay in between. CDR3 sequence: CASSAANTNYNEQFF. The CDR3 nucleotides read TGTGCCAGCAGTGCTGCGAACACGAACTACAATGAGCAGTTCTTC.